This entry describes one TCR beta chain. The antigen remains undetermined. Through 5' RACE with UMI labels, the TRB cDNA libraries were prepared. TCRdb reanalyzed the 5' RACE reads, giving one entry per CDR3 protein sequence and no DNA. The table lists roughly 99,000 distinct CDR3 sequences, with about 1% in the top ten. These data originate in a study of CXCR3-negative and CXCR3-positive naive CD8 T cells. As for the study in general: The dataset comprises about 150 million TRB reads in total, with about 1.5 +/- 0.3 million reads per library. Study-wide results and limits: From TRB CDR3 properties, TCR strength was inferred; surface CD5 did not differ between naive subsets. Memory CD8+ cells had much lower diversity, and both naive subsets had comparably high diversity. The study found more hydrophobic TRB CDR3s in CXCR3-positive naive cells than in CXCR3-negative naive cells. Within a donor, both naive subsets shared TRBV-TRBJ usage, unlike memory cells.

The CDR3 is made up of 11 amino acids. The clonotype was recovered from a human donor in good health. Some clones in this sample may be carry-over from other donors' samples. Sequenced: naive CXCR3+ CD8+ T cells from blood. Subset of the sample: CD45RO-CCR7+CD27+CD95- naive CD8+ T cells expressing CXCR3 (TNR3+). The rearrangement joins TRBV12-3 or TRBV12-4 to TRBJ2-7; TCRdb's D gene call, TRBD1, goes unchecked for lack of DNA. CDR3 protein: CASSTGYEQYF.